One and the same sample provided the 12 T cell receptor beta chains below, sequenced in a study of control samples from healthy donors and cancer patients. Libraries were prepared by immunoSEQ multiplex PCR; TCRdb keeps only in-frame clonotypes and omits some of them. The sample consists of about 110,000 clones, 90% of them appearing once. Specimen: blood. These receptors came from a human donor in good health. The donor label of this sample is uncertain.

The CDR3 is CTSSQRGMGSGTDTQYF. As DNA, the CDR3 is TGCACCAGCAGCCAGAGGGGGATGGGATCTGGCACAGATACGCAGTATTTT. The chain couples TRBV1 to TRBJ2-3; TRBD1 is the table's D call and was not checked against the DNA. TRBV1 is shown as a pseudogene. The CDR3 is 17 amino acids.

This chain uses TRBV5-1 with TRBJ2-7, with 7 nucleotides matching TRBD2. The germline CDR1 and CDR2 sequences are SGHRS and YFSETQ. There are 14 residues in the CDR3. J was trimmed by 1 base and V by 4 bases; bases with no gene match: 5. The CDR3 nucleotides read TGCGCCAGCAGCAGAAGCGGGGATTCCTACGAGCAGTACTTC. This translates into CASSRSGDSYEQYF.

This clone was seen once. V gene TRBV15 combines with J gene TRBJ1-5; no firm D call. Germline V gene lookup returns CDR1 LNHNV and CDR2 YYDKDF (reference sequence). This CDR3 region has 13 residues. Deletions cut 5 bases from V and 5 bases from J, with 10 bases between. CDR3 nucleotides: TGTGCCACCAGCCCCGGGCGGGATCAGCCCCAGCATTTT. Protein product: CATSPGRDQPQHF.

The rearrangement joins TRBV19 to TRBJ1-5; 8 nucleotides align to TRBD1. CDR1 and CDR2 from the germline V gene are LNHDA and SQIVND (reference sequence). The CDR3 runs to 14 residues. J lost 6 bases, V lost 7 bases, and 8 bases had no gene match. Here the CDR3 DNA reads TGTGCCAGTACCCCTGGACAGGGCGGTCAGCCCCAGCATTTT. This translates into CASTPGQGGQPQHF.

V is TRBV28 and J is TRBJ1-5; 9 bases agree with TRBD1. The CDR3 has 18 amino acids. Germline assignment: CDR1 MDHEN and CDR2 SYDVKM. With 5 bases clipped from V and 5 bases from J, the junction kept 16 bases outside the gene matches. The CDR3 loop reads CASSTYNRGRFFHQPQHF. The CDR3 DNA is TGTGCCAGCAGTACTTACAACAGGGGGCGTTTTTTCCATCAGCCCCAGCATTTT.

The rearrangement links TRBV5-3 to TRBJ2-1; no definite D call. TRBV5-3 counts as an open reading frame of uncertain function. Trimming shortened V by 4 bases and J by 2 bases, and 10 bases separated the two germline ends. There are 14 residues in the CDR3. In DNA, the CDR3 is TGTGCCAGAAGCCACCACGAACCCTACAATGAGCAGTTCTTC. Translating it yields CARSHHEPYNEQFF.

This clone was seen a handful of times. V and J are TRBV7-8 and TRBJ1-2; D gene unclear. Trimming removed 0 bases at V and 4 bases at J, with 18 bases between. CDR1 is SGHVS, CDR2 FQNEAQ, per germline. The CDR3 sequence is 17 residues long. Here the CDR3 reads CASSLARAASPGYGYTF. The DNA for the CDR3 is TGTGCCAGCAGCTTAGCCCGTGCAGCTTCCCCAGGCTATGGCTACACCTTC.

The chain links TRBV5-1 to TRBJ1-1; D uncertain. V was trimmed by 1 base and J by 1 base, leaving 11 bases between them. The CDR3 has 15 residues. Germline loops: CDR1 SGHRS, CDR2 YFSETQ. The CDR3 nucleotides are TGCGCCAGCAGCTTGTTGAGAAATTCGAACACTGAAGCTTTCTTT. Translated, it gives CASSLLRNSNTEAFF.

CDR3 sequence reads: CASRRDRHMNTEAFF. The CDR3 DNA sequence: TGTGCCAGCAGGCGGGACAGACACATGAACACTGAAGCTTTCTTT. The chain has TRBV5-4 and TRBJ1-1, with 7 bases fitting TRBD1. The CDR3 is made up of 15 amino acids. V shed 5 bases and J 0 bases; nucleotides not matched to a gene: 7. Germline V gene data show CDR1 as SGHNT and CDR2 as YYREEE (reference sequence).

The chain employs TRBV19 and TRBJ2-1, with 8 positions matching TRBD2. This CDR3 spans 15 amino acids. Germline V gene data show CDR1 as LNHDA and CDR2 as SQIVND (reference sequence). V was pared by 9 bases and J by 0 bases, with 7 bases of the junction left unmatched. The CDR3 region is CASREGTSSYNEQFF. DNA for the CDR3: TGTGCCAGCCGGGAGGGTACGAGCTCCTACAATGAGCAGTTCTTC.

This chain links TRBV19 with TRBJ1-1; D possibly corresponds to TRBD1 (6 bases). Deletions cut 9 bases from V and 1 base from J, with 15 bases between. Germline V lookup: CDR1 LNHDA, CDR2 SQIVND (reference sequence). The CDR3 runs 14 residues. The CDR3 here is CASRPRGANTEAFF. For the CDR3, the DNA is TGTGCCAGCCGCCCGAGGGGGGCGAACACTGAAGCTTTCTTT.

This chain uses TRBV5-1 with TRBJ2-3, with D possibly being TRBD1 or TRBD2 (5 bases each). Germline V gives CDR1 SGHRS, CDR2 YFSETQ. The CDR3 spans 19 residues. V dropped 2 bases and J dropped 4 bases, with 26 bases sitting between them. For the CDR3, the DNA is TGCGCCAGCAGCTTAGGGGTTGGGGGTCTAGATGTTCATCCAGATACGCAGTATTTT. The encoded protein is CASSLGVGGLDVHPDTQYF.